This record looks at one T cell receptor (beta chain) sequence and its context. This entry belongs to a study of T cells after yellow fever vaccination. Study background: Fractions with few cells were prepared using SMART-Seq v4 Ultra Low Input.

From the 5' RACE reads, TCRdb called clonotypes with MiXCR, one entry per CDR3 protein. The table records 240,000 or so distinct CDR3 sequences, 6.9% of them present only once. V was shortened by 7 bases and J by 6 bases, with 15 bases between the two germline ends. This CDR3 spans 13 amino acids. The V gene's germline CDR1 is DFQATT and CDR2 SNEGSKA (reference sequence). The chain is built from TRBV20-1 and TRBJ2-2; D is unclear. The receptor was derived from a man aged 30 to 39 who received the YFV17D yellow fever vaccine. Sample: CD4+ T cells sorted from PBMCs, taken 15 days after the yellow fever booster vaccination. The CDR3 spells CSGLSVGSGELFF. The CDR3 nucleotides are TGCAGTGGTCTGTCAGTGGGGTCCGGGGAGCTGTTTTTT.